This is a list of T cell receptor beta chains from one sample in a study of long-term antiretroviral therapy in people with HIV. The protocol was immunoSEQ multiplex PCR, while the TCRdb copy is restricted to in-frame clones and leaves out a portion. The table has approximately 34,000 clones, 83% seen once; the top ten hold around 6.5%. Here the sequenced sample was unsorted PBMCs, taken 1 year after starting antiretroviral therapy. The receptors originated from a man younger than 35 with HIV. Each CDR3 is given with its conserved first and last residue.

v_call cdr3_aa
TRBV29-1 CSVETGGDTF
TRBV9 CASSVGASEGDTQYF
TRBV18 CASSPPGQLGTDTQYF
TRBV4-3 CASSQDRASGYEQYF
TRBV27 CASSLLPLGDEQYF
TRBV19 CASSIELAYNEQFF
TRBV6-6 CASNTRRFPQHF
TRBV11-1 CASSLVTVVLGEQFF
TRBV15 CATSRDRLTNYEQYF
TRBV19 CASSMGYSGELFF
TRBV18 CASSPAGGRDIQYF
TRBV5-1 CASSLRALEEAFF
TRBV28 CASSSRRTVNTEAFF
TRBV27 CASSPGTLYEQYF
TRBV14 CASSPMGLAGRATQYF